This T cell receptor beta chain was captured by sequencing in a study of T cells in localized non-small cell lung cancer (dated by TCRdb to 2020 to 2021). General notes on the study: The study examined T cell repertoires in a few hundred patients with early-stage NSCLC and compared tumors with uninvolved tumor-adjacent lungs. The cohort comprised 236 treatment-naïve NSCLC patients with resected, localized lung tumors. Of the NSCLC patients, 120 to 150 were male and approximately 99 were female, and the mean age was approximately 66 years. The full study reports these points: Because the study design was exploratory, TCR variables were selected using unadjusted p-values without false-discovery rate correction. Of the top 100 tumor clones, a median of 57 were detected in paired uninvolved adjacent lung; approximately 28 were also among that lung's top 100. Higher blood T cell density associated with longer overall survival, while higher adjacent-lung clonality associated with shorter survival. Because multi-region sequencing of the tumors was not done, intratumor heterogeneity could not be ruled out. The highest T cell clonality was observed in uninvolved tumor-adjacent lung, where clonality exceeded that of tumor, suggesting that antigenic responses were more focused in uninvolved tumor-adjacent lung.

The immunoSEQ Assay was used to sequence TCR beta CDR3 regions from DNA. Processing in the source paper ran as follows. To compute T cell density, TCR beta template counts were normalized to usable DNA, which was estimated by amplifying housekeeping genes. The preseqR package was used to estimate richness by extrapolating to 400,000 templates for PBMC samples and to 120,000 templates for tissue samples. Clonality was defined as one minus Pielou's evenness. Tissue-enriched TCRs were identified by differential abundance testing using productive amino-acid clonotypes, minimum total count 5 and alpha 0.1. Repertoire overlap between compartments was quantified with the Jaccard Index and Morisita Overlap Index. GLIPH clustered TCR beta CDR3s with public tetramer-defined viral CDR3s; viral motifs required at least three viral sequences plus V-gene enrichment. TCRdb took this table from immuneACCESS and kept in-frame rearrangements with V and J called. Such tables lack part of the clones; where checked against another copy, unresolved V genes explain under half of the gap, and the rest is unexplained. D and trimming were read from the DNA, whereas the V and J calls and clone size are those reported in that table. Across this sample there are about 16,000 clones, with roughly 84% seen only once. Together, the top ten hold around 23% of the sample.

Its CDR3 holds 14 amino acids, cysteine through phenylalanine. The only DNA kept is the CDR3, 42 bases in frame from the first base. V is shortened by 7 bases, J by 7 bases, and the region joining them spans 19 bases. CDR1 and CDR2 were assigned from the germline V gene as LGHNA and YSLEER. At diagnosis, tumor, uninvolved tumor-adjacent lung and peripheral blood were collected and then preserved as a mix of FFPE and fresh-frozen material. Blood samples were analyzed as peripheral blood mononuclear cells for TCR repertoire profiling. A remark on this clone: Its specific antigen is unknown. Nothing much larger sits one base from this clone, and base qualities are not available.

The chain links TRBV4-3 with TRBJ1-1; TRBD1 is a possible D gene, resting on 5 matching bases. This clonotype originated in a male donor at least 60 years old with stage I lung adenocarcinoma. This specimen was peripheral blood, taken before any cancer treatment. The DNA sequence is as follows: TGCGCCAGCAACCACAGGACGAATGTGGGTGAAGCTTTCTTT. Its protein reads: CASNHRTNVGEAFF.